These 18 T cell receptor beta chains share one sample of origin, sequenced in a study of cytomegalovirus exposure and HLA in healthy donors. Primers included in the PCR were 60 Vbeta and 13 Jbeta primers. Sequenced by immunoSEQ multiplex PCR; TCRdb stores in-frame clones only, minus some. The sample includes around 130,000 clones, 80% of them seen just once. The sequenced material came from PBMCs. All receptors derive from a male donor in good health and CMV-seronegative.

The chain joins TRBV7-9 to TRBJ2-1; unclear D gene. This CDR3 spans 12 amino acids. V lost 3 bases and J lost 5, with 5 bases in between. CDR1 SEHNR and CDR2 FQNEAQ come from the germline V gene (reference sequence). CDR3 sequence (DNA): TGTGCCAGCAGCTTGGCAGACAATGAGCAGTTCTTC. This codes for CASSLADNEQFF.

This sequence joins TRBV6-4 and TRBJ2-1; 12 nucleotides line up with TRBD2. Germline V gives CDR1 MRHNA, CDR2 SNTAGT. The trim removed 3 bases at V and 6 bases at J, leaving 3 bases unmatched. This CDR3 has 15 residues. The CDR3 coding sequence is TGTGCCAGCAGTGAGTCGACTAGCGGGGGCAATGAGCAGTTCTTC. Encoded protein: CASSESTSGGNEQFF.

The chain combines TRBV5-5 with TRBJ1-4; tentatively, D is TRBD1 (5 bases). The V gene lost 4 bases and the J gene lost 5 bases, with 9 bases spanning the gap. This CDR3 region has 13 residues. The germline V gene encodes CDR1 SGHKS and CDR2 YYEKEE (reference sequence). CDR3 nucleotides: TGTGCCAGCAGCCGACAGAAGAATGAAAAACTGTTTTTT. It encodes CASSRQKNEKLFF.

The rearrangement joins TRBV2 to TRBJ2-1; 11 bases match TRBD2. CDR1 is SNHLY, CDR2 FYNNEI, per germline. The ends lost 7 bases at V and 7 bases at J; junction bases unmatched: 9. The CDR3 is 15 residues long. The CDR3 reads CASKATSGIRNEQFF. CDR3 sequence (DNA): TGTGCCAGCAAGGCGACTAGCGGGATTCGGAATGAGCAGTTCTTC.

The chain employs TRBV18 and TRBJ2-7; TRBD1 matches at 7 bases. Looked up from germline, CDR1 is KGHSH and CDR2 is LQKENI. The CDR3 covers 13 residues. The trim removed 3 bases at V and 3 bases at J, leaving 2 bases unmatched. CDR3: CASSPTGDYEQYF. The CDR3 nucleotides read TGTGCCAGCTCACCTACAGGGGACTACGAGCAGTACTTC.

This clone was observed a handful of times. The V and J genes are TRBV5-4 and TRBJ2-7; D gene ambiguous. The V end lost 1 base, the J end lost 1 base, and 9 bases lay between the germline ends. The CDR3 sequence is 14 residues long. The V gene's germline CDR1 is SGHNT and CDR2 YYREEE (reference sequence). DNA for the CDR3: TGTGCCAGCAGCTTGTCCGGAGTGTCCTACGAGCAGTACTTC. It specifies CASSLSGVSYEQYF.

The chain links TRBV5-1 to TRBJ1-3; a weak D match, TRBD1 (5 bases). Germline-derived CDR1 and CDR2 are SGHRS and YFSETQ. V was trimmed by 4 bases and J by 0 bases, leaving 11 bases between them. This CDR3 is 15 amino acids long. Written as DNA, the CDR3 is TGCGCCAGCAGCGACACAGGCTCCTCTGGAAACACCATATATTTT. It translates to CASSDTGSSGNTIYF.

The chain links TRBV5-4 to TRBJ1-1; the match to TRBD1 covers 7 bases. J lost 0 bases, V lost 7 bases, and 9 bases had no gene match. Germline-derived CDR1 and CDR2 are SGHNT and YYREEE (reference sequence). The CDR3 covers 15 residues. The CDR3 sequence is CASGYRGSLNTEAFF. CDR3 in DNA: TGTGCCAGCGGATACAGGGGATCTTTGAACACTGAAGCTTTCTTT. Complete variable domain (other parts from reference TRBV5-4 and TRBJ1-1): ETGVTQSPTHLIKTRGQQVTLRCSSQSGHNTVSWYQQALGQGPQFIFQYYREEENGRGNFPPRFSGLQFPNYSSELNVNALELDDSALYLCASGYRGSLNTEAFFGQGTRLTVV.

This clone was counted between two and nine times. This chain uses TRBV6-1 with TRBJ2-3; the match to TRBD1 covers 9 bases. This CDR3 is 14 amino acids long. With 6 bases clipped from V and 2 bases from J, the junction kept 3 bases outside the gene matches. Germline CDR1 is MNHNS and CDR2 is SASEGT. CDR3 in amino acids: CASRTGGDTDTQYF. Here the CDR3 DNA reads TGTGCCAGCAGGACAGGGGGGGACACAGATACGCAGTATTTT.

V gene TRBV28 combines with J gene TRBJ2-7; D is perhaps TRBD1 (6 bases). The CDR3 runs to 14 residues. The germline V gene encodes CDR1 MDHEN and CDR2 SYDVKM. The V gene lost 2 bases and the J gene lost 4 bases, with 12 bases spanning the gap. Here the CDR3 reads CASSLLQGFYEQYF. DNA for the CDR3: TGTGCCAGCAGTTTACTACAGGGTTTTTACGAGCAGTACTTC.

This clone is a singleton in its sample. This chain links TRBV19 with TRBJ2-1; 9 nucleotides align to TRBD2. Germline V lookup: CDR1 LNHDA, CDR2 SQIVND (reference sequence). The CDR3 is 14 residues long. Losses at the gene ends were 8 bases for V and 9 bases for J; bases not matched to a gene: 11. The CDR3 coding sequence is TGTGCCAGTGATACCCTAGCGGGATACGGTGAGCAGTTCTTC. Its protein product is CASDTLAGYGEQFF.

This clone occurred once. This chain connects TRBV7-2 to TRBJ2-5; 7 bases line up with TRBD1. Germline values: CDR1 SGHTA, CDR2 FQGNSA. V was pared by 8 bases and J by 5 bases, with 8 bases of the junction left unmatched. The CDR3 totals 13 residues. CDR3 region: CASRAGGSETQYF. CDR3 nucleotides: TGTGCCAGCCGAGCAGGGGGAAGCGAGACCCAGTACTTC.

Concerning this clone itself: One end of the junction does not line up with germline, which may come from a read error. This chain links TRBV30 with TRBJ2-6, with D tentatively TRBD1 (5 bases). This CDR3 contains 14 residues. The germline gives CDR1 GTSNPN, CDR2 SVGIG (reference sequence). Here the CDR3 reads CAWNVFSGANGLTF. CDR3 coding DNA: TGTGCCTGGAACGTATTTTCTGGGGCCAACGGCCTGACTTTC.

V usage is TRBV30 and J usage is TRBJ2-2; the match to TRBD2 covers 13 bases. Germline V gene data show CDR1 as GTSNPN and CDR2 as SVGIG (reference sequence). Trimming took 4 bases from V and 0 from J; bases not matched to a gene: 2. This CDR3 contains 16 residues. CDR3 region: CAWTGTSGTNTGELFF. CDR3 in DNA: TGTGCCTGGACAGGGACTAGCGGGACGAACACCGGGGAGCTGTTTTTT.

The table lists this clone with a few counts. V gene TRBV10-3 combines with J gene TRBJ2-5, with 8 bases lining up with TRBD2. V shed 0 bases and J 5 bases; nucleotides not matched to a gene: 8. Germline CDR1 ENHRY, CDR2 SYGVKD. The CDR3 loop spans 16 amino acids. The CDR3 nucleotides are TGTGCCATCAGTGAGTCTGTTAGCGGGACGGGGGAGACCCAGTACTTC. Translation: CAISESVSGTGETQYF.

V is TRBV15 and J is TRBJ1-3; D unclear. Trimming removed 0 bases at V and 4 bases at J, with 16 bases between. This CDR3 contains 17 residues. Germline V CDR1 and CDR2: LNHNV, YYDKDF (reference sequence). The DNA of the CDR3 is TGTGCCACCAGCAGAGAACATTTGTCGACTCCCGGAAACACCATATATTTT. Amino acid sequence: CATSREHLSTPGNTIYF.

The rearrangement joins TRBV13 to TRBJ1-1; 7 nucleotides line up with TRBD1. This CDR3 region has 15 residues. Looked up from germline, CDR1 is PRHDT and CDR2 is FYEKMQ (reference sequence). The ends lost 6 bases at V and 1 base at J; junction bases unmatched: 8. The CDR3 DNA sequence: TGTGCCAGCAGACCACCGGGACAGTCGAACACTGAAGCTTTCTTT. Translated: CASRPPGQSNTEAFF. Looking up the rest from reference TRBV13 and TRBJ1-1 gives the full variable domain: AAGVIQSPRHLIKEKRETATLKCYPIPRHDTVYWYQQGPGQDPQFLISFYEKMQSDKGSIPDRFSAQQFSDYHSELNMSSLELGDSALYFCASRPPGQSNTEAFFGQGTRLTVV.

The rearrangement links TRBV5-5 to TRBJ2-5; TRBD2 aligns across 11 bases. The V gene's germline CDR1 is SGHKS and CDR2 YYEKEE (reference sequence). With 0 bases clipped from V and 1 base from J, the junction kept 5 bases outside the gene matches. The CDR3 has 17 residues. Here the CDR3 reads CASSLGLAGGLQETQYF. The DNA of the CDR3 is TGTGCCAGCAGCTTGGGGCTAGCGGGAGGCCTCCAAGAGACCCAGTACTTC.